The entry below describes one T cell receptor (beta chain). Antigen unknown. The CDR3 sequence is 16 residues long. Trimming left V 1 base short and J 0 bases short, with 10 bases between. Germline V lookup: CDR1 MNHNS, CDR2 SASEGT. The sample comes from a study of T cell repertoires in aging, cancer and after chemotherapy. Study-level information: Donor ages fell into six groups from 30 or younger up to 70 or older.

Points from the study as a whole: Age-matched healthy donors had significantly more diverse, less clonal blood TCR repertoires than untreated cancer patients. Loss of evenness, beyond lost richness, contributed to age-related TCR diversity decline in cancer patients.

Peripheral blood genomic DNA, not sorted cells or RNA, was the template. Multiplex touch-down PCR with TRB-A/B primers amplified rearranged V-D-J TRB sequences. TCRdb passed the multiplex PCR reads through MiXCR, listing each CDR3 protein once. The repertoire has about 1,700 distinct CDR3 sequences, around 60% of them found once; the top ten carry approximately 6.5%. The sequencing input was blood. The TCR comes from a human donor with a solid tumor. The chain has TRBV6-1 and TRBJ1-5, with D maybe TRBD1 (6 bases). The CDR3 nucleotides are TGTGCCAGCAGTGAAGTTCGGGGGCTTAGCAATCAGCCCCAGCATTTT. Amino acids: CASSEVRGLSNQPQHF.